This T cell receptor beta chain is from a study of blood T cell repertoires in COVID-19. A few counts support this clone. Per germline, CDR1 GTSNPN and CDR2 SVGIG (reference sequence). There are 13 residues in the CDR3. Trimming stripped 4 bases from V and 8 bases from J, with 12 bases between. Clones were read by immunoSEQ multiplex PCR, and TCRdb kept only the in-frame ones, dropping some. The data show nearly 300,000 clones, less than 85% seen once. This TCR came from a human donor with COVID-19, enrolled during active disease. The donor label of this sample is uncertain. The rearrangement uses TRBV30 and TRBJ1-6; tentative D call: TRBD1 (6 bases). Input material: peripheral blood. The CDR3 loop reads CAWKDSRYSPLHF. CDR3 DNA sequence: TGTGCCTGGAAGGACAGCCGGTATTCACCCCTCCACTTT.